This TCR beta chain appears in the sequencing data of a study of cytomegalovirus exposure and HLA in healthy donors. Study-wide results and limits: Most observed TCR sequences were rare, whereas some public TCRs were detected in many donors. Sequencing probably produced one cluster of sequence variants that were highly shared. According to reports, the classifier identified cytomegalovirus status with high specificity and sensitivity.

The PCR was carried out with 60 Vbeta primers and 13 Jbeta primers. TCRdb's table, derived via immunoSEQ multiplex PCR, lists solely in-frame clones and lacks some. The top ten clones hold about a tenth of a sample with about 94,000 clones, 70% to 85% of them seen once. The CDR3 covers 14 residues. V gave up 3 bases and J gave up 2 bases, with 9 bases separating them. CDR1 is MNHEY, CDR2 SMNVEV, per germline (reference sequence). Notes on this clone: Its antigen is undetermined.

V gene TRBV27 combines with J gene TRBJ2-3, with TRBD1 as a possible D gene (5 bases). This TCR came from a human donor in good health. The specimen was PBMCs. The CDR3 DNA follows: TGTGCCAGCAGTTTCAGTGGGGCCACAGATACGCAGTATTTT. Encoded protein: CASSFSGATDTQYF.